Given below is one T cell receptor (beta chain) in context. Its antigen is currently not known. Qualities for individual bases were not recorded, and no much larger clone is one base off. TCR beta rearrangements were amplified from genomic DNA isolated from peripheral blood, not from sorted cells or RNA. Using a mixed TRB-A/B primer pool, multiplex touch-down PCR amplified rearranged TRB sequences covering the V, D and J segments. Illumina adapters and sample indices were added to the amplicons in two consecutive PCR reactions performed with Phusion HS II polymerase. After gel purification with the NucleoSpin Gel and PCR Clean-up kit, the amplicons were checked using Qubit and an Agilent 2100 Bioanalyzer. Libraries were sequenced on an Illumina MiSeq using 600-cycle, single-indexed, paired-end runs. As for how the authors treated the data: Processing of the TRB sequences was carried out with MiXCR versions 2.12 and 3.0.5. Each unique CDR3 nucleotide sequence counted as one clone, and only productive sequences with at least two reads were retained. Shannon diversity, evenness, clonality (one minus evenness), and alpha-parameterized diversity profiles from alpha 0 to 5 were included as repertoire metrics. The IGoR algorithm was used to calculate generation probabilities of clones in the paired pre- and post-chemotherapy samples. TCRdb trimmed the raw reads at Q25, called clones with MiXCR and kept productive beta chains. Rows are unified per CDR3 protein, each entry keeping the most common DNA and genes. TCRdb's processing, not the authors', yielded these V and J calls. The table for this sample lists about 2,400 distinct CDR3 sequences; around 24% of them were counted only once. Together, the top ten hold approximately 7.1% of the sample.

These data are taken from a study of T cell repertoires in aging, cancer and after chemotherapy (dated by TCRdb to between 2018 and 2021). The study in broad terms: Donors spanned six age groups from 30 or younger to 70 or older, with at least three individuals per group. In the solid tumor group, paired pre- and post-chemotherapy samples were obtained from brain tumor (glioblastoma) patients receiving temozolomide-based therapy. The full dataset contained around 10 million TCR reads. The study profiled peripheral blood TCR beta repertoires from healthy donors and cancer patients to examine immunoaging and T cell reconstitution after chemotherapy. The cohort comprised 200 to 250 cancer patients, 94 with hematological and around 120 with solid cancers, plus 95 healthy donors as a reference group.

Results the study describes overall, beyond this receptor: In both cancer cohorts, the median generation probability rose over the chemotherapy interval, which suggests that the repertoire was reconstituted through rebound thymic output. In healthy donors, the drop in TCR diversity with age came mainly from a loss of richness, whereas in cancer patients a loss of evenness also played a part. The authors noted that the repertoire data do not allow conclusions about immunological memory after chemotherapy. Compared with age-matched healthy donors, untreated patients with hematological or solid cancers had significantly lower TCR diversity and higher clonality in blood.

Looking up the germline V gene yields CDR1 SGHRS and CDR2 YFSETQ. V gives up 1 base and J gives up 0 bases, and the segment between their germline ends measures 8 bases. The CDR3 goes from the cysteine to the phenylalanine over 16 residues. Only CDR3 DNA is held: 48 bases, read in frame from base 1. The sequencing sample was made of blood. The chain couples TRBV5-1 to TRBJ2-6; TRBD1 might be the D gene, on 5 matching bases. The source of this sequence is a human donor with a solid tumor. The CDR3 reads CASSLQGPSGANVLTF. The DNA sequence follows: TGCGCCAGCAGCTTGCAGGGCCCCTCTGGGGCCAACGTCCTGACTTTC.